This TCR beta chain was captured by sequencing in a study of Tregs in tolerant kidney transplant recipients (dated by TCRdb to about 2019). As for the study more broadly: Related donors were used in the transplants with nonmyeloablative bone marrow transplantation, and mixed chimerism was transient in the human trials. TCRbeta sequencing was used in the study to identify donor-specific regulatory T cells before combined kidney and bone marrow transplantation, and the identified cells were then tracked after transplant.

The paper as a whole reports these results and caveats: Biological reproducibility was not directly addressed, though technical replication error appeared minimal. For some patients the PCR primers changed over time, which made it impossible to compare the samples from those patients at the nucleotide level. The most biologically relevant and donor-specific TCRbeta repertoire appeared to be identified by expanding Tregs with activated donor B cells. The study was constrained by small patient numbers, and validation of the findings is required in larger populations and under other immunosuppression protocols. In tolerant patients, donor-specific Tregs expanded more than Tregs overall, which suggests antigen-driven rather than nonspecific expansion.

The time point tag for this specimen amounts to: blood sample drawn before combined kidney and bone marrow transplant. Unstimulated Tregs (CD4+CD25+CD127-), CD4+ non-Tregs (CD4+CD25-), CD4 and CD8 cells were FACS-sorted from thawed PBMCs. Prior to Treg sorting, thawed PBMCs were rested overnight at 37 degrees C with around 220 IU/ml IL-2. The patients were a handful of recipients of combined kidney and bone marrow transplants from the ITN036ST trial, and samples were available only for these trial subjects. Healthy control blood was processed to PBMCs with a Ficoll density gradient and then cryopreserved, whereas patient PBMCs were collected both before and after transplant. In the case of this clone: Its antigen specificity is not known. Qualities for individual bases were not recorded, and no much larger clone is one base off.

For TCRbeta CDR3 sequencing, genomic DNA from the sorted cells was extracted using the QIAGEN DNeasy Blood and Tissue Kit. Through immunoSEQ, high-throughput TCRbeta CDR3 sequencing was done commercially, including PCR amplification with internal controls and bias correction. Processing in the source paper ran as follows. Unique productive TCRbeta sequences were defined by CDR3 nucleotide sequence when primers matched and otherwise by CDR3 amino acid sequence together with Vbeta and Jbeta genes. To correct for sorting error, sequences found in more than one sorted population at a frequency ratio of 2:1 or less were discarded, and the remaining shared sequences were assigned to the population with the higher frequency. Sequences were defined as donor-reactive when expanded at least 5-fold in CFSE-low cells versus unstimulated cells and present at a frequency of at least 0.01% in CFSE-low cells. Repertoire divergence was quantified by Jensen-Shannon divergence using the top 100 TCRbeta sequences ranked by frequency. When a sample had multiple sequencing runs, each run was corrected for sorting error separately and the runs were then pooled. TCRdb retrieved this table from immuneACCESS and kept in-frame rearrangements only. Not all clones are present; in checked studies, unresolved V genes account for under half, and no reason is known for the remainder. The D gene and trimming were derived from the DNA, and the V and J assignments and clone size from that table. Recorded for this sample are approximately 60,000 clones; approximately 98% of them occurred a single time. The ten largest clones take up around 0.3% of the sample.

Clipping removes 4 bases from V and 0 bases from J, with 3 as the unmatched junction base count. The CDR3 goes from the cysteine to the phenylalanine over 15 residues. The retained sequence is limited to the CDR3, 45 bases, with the frame set at the first base. CDR1 SGHRS and CDR2 YFSETQ are derived from the germline V gene. This clonotype was obtained from a human donor who received a combined kidney and bone marrow transplant. The source was Tregs from blood, collected before the transplant. Here the chain combines TRBV5-1 and TRBJ2-2, and TRBD1 aligns with 7 junction nucleotides. At the DNA level, the sequence is TGCGCCAGCAGCCGGGACAGACCGAACACCGGGGAGCTGTTTTTT. It encodes CASSRDRPNTGELFF. Reference TRBV5-1 and TRBJ2-2 genes cover what lies past the CDR3, so the full variable domain is KAGVTQTPRYLIKTRGQQVTLSCSPISGHRSVSWYQQTPGQGLQFLFEYFSETQRNKGNFPGRFSGRQFSNSRSEMNVSTLELGDSALYLCASSRDRPNTGELFFGEGSRLTVL.